The rows below give T cell receptor beta chains drawn from one sample of a study of early T cells in non-severe SARS-CoV-2 infection. One entry per CDR3 protein, called by TCRdb with MiXCR from the 5' RACE reads. The sample includes 40,000 to 50,000 distinct CDR3 sequences, approximately 6.9% seen only once; the top ten take roughly 5.1%. Sample: whole blood. The source is an adult who was a healthcare worker with PCR-confirmed SARS-CoV-2 infection or an uninfected control (not recorded which). Both conserved end residues are part of each CDR3. The order of the fields is V gene, J gene, CDR3 protein.

V gene: TRBV3-1; J gene: TRBJ1-3; CDR3 protein: CASSRGQGAGNTIYF
V gene: TRBV29-1; J gene: TRBJ2-1; CDR3 protein: CSVTRGGGYNEQFF
V gene: TRBV23-1; J gene: TRBJ2-7; CDR3 protein: CASSCGSDETYEQYF
V gene: TRBV2; J gene: TRBJ1-2; CDR3 protein: CASRANTGPRGYTF
V gene: TRBV9; J gene: TRBJ2-7; CDR3 protein: CASSERGDRTYEQYF
V gene: TRBV7-6; J gene: TRBJ2-7; CDR3 protein: CASSFGRTEAFYEQYF
V gene: TRBV6-1; J gene: TRBJ2-7; CDR3 protein: CASSEAILGSYEQYF
V gene: TRBV3-1; J gene: TRBJ1-1; CDR3 protein: CASSQVTGNTEAFF
V gene: TRBV7-3; J gene: TRBJ2-5; CDR3 protein: CASSDRAGTTQYF
V gene: TRBV5-5; J gene: TRBJ2-7; CDR3 protein: CASTPTGTGAYEQYF
V gene: TRBV12-3/TRBV12-4; J gene: TRBJ1-5; CDR3 protein: CASSLSYTLGPNQPQHF
V gene: TRBV5-6; J gene: TRBJ2-7; CDR3 protein: CASSYFPGTVKYEQYF
V gene: TRBV20-1; J gene: TRBJ2-3; CDR3 protein: CSATGTPGADTQYF
V gene: TRBV7-3; J gene: TRBJ1-2; CDR3 protein: CASSRSGTPEGYTF
V gene: TRBV6-2/TRBV6-3; J gene: TRBJ1-1; CDR3 protein: CASSYRMPGQGLMNTEAFF
V gene: TRBV7-2; J gene: TRBJ2-6; CDR3 protein: CASSPRAGANVLTF
V gene: TRBV27; J gene: TRBJ2-7; CDR3 protein: CASSFKAGGYEQYF
V gene: TRBV11-2; J gene: TRBJ1-2; CDR3 protein: CASSLDEPTRIYGYTF
V gene: TRBV19; J gene: TRBJ1-5; CDR3 protein: CASRNSGRGGNQPQHF
V gene: TRBV20-1; J gene: TRBJ1-6; CDR3 protein: CSARGGGESPLHF
V gene: TRBV5-5; J gene: TRBJ2-3; CDR3 protein: CASSLEIRQGVSDTQYF
V gene: TRBV11-2; J gene: TRBJ2-5; CDR3 protein: CASSLLTIETQYF
V gene: TRBV7-2; J gene: TRBJ2-7; CDR3 protein: CASSPGTRRSEQYF
V gene: TRBV7-2; J gene: TRBJ2-1; CDR3 protein: CASSLGGLAGVFVFF
V gene: TRBV27; J gene: TRBJ2-5; CDR3 protein: CASSSLGATQETQYF
V gene: TRBV27; J gene: TRBJ2-7; CDR3 protein: CASALYNEQYF
V gene: TRBV12-3/TRBV12-4; J gene: TRBJ1-1; CDR3 protein: CASRKHGTANTEAFF
V gene: TRBV7-9; J gene: TRBJ1-1; CDR3 protein: CASSLVMGEAFF
V gene: TRBV12-5; J gene: TRBJ2-1; CDR3 protein: CASGLGTRSSYNEQFF
V gene: TRBV24-1; J gene: TRBJ2-1; CDR3 protein: CATRERFYNEQFF
V gene: TRBV7-2; J gene: TRBJ2-2; CDR3 protein: CASSFSLNTGELFF
V gene: TRBV4-2; J gene: TRBJ2-5; CDR3 protein: CASSPGQQETQYF
V gene: TRBV6-2/TRBV6-3; J gene: TRBJ1-1; CDR3 protein: CASSYGTEAFF
V gene: TRBV7-9; J gene: TRBJ2-1; CDR3 protein: CASSPPAGDEQFF
V gene: TRBV3-1; J gene: TRBJ1-5; CDR3 protein: CASSPTVSNQPQHF
V gene: TRBV14; J gene: TRBJ2-1; CDR3 protein: CASSQRLAGNGNEQFF
V gene: TRBV20-1; J gene: TRBJ2-1; CDR3 protein: CSARAPGGPGDNEQFF
V gene: TRBV29-1; J gene: TRBJ2-1; CDR3 protein: CSVEEGSYNEQFF
V gene: TRBV7-9; J gene: TRBJ2-2; CDR3 protein: CASSLRSGTTGELFF
V gene: TRBV7-9; J gene: TRBJ1-1; CDR3 protein: CASSLPGGEAFF
V gene: TRBV20-1; J gene: TRBJ2-7; CDR3 protein: CSAPPSGGPTGQYF
V gene: TRBV11-2; J gene: TRBJ2-7; CDR3 protein: CASSFNRGESYEQYF
V gene: TRBV4-2; J gene: TRBJ2-6; CDR3 protein: CASSQDQGSVSGANVLTF
V gene: TRBV5-1; J gene: TRBJ2-1; CDR3 protein: CASSLDPAINEQFF
V gene: TRBV7-9; J gene: TRBJ1-5; CDR3 protein: CASSLELTNQPQHF
V gene: TRBV19; J gene: TRBJ2-5; CDR3 protein: CASSTGIDETQYF
V gene: TRBV11-2; J gene: TRBJ1-2; CDR3 protein: CASSSQQDNYGYTF
V gene: TRBV5-1; J gene: TRBJ2-3; CDR3 protein: CASRTAYTDTQYF
V gene: TRBV29-1; J gene: TRBJ2-7; CDR3 protein: CSVESQYYEQYF